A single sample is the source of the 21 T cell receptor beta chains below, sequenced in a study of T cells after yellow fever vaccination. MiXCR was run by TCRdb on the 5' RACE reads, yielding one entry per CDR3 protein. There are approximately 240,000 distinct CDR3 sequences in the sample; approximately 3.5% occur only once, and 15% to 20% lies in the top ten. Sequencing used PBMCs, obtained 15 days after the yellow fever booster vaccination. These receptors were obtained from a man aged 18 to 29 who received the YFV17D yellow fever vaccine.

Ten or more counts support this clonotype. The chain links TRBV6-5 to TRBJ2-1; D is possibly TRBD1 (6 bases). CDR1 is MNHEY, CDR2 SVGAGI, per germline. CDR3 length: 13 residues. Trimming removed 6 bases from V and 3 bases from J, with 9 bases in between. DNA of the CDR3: TGTGCCAGCAGACAGGGAAACTACAATGAGCAGTTCTTC. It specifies CASRQGNYNEQFF.

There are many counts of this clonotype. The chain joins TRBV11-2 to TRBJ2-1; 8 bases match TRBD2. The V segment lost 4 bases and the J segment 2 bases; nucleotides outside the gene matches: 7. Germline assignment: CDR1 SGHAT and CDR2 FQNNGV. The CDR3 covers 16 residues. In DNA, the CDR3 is TGTGCCAGCAGCTCGGTAACTAGCGGCCCCTACAATGAGCAGTTCTTC. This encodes CASSSVTSGPYNEQFF.

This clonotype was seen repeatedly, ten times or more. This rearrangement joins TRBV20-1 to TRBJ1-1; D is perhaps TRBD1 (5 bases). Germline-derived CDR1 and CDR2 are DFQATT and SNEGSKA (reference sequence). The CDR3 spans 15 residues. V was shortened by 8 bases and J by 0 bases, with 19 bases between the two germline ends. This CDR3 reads CSPDGGVGMNTEAFF. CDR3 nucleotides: TGCAGTCCGGACGGGGGGGTTGGCATGAACACTGAAGCTTTCTTT.

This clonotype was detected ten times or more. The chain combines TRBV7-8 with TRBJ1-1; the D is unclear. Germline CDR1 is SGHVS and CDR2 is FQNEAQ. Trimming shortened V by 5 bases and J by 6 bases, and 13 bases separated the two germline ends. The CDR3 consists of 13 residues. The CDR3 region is CASSTQRTAEAFF. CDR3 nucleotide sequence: TGTGCCAGCAGCACGCAACGAACCGCTGAAGCTTTCTTT.

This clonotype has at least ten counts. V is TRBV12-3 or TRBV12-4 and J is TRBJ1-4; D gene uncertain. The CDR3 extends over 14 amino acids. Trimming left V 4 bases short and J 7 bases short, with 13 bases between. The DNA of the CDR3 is TGTGCCAGCAGTTCCGGCGCGGGTGGTGAAAAACTGTTTTTT. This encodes CASSSGAGGEKLFF.

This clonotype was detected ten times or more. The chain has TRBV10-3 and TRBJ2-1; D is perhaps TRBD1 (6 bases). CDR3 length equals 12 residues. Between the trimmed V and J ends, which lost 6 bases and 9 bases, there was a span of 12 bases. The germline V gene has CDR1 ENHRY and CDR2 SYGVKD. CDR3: CAISSGVSEQFF. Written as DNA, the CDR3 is TGTGCCATCAGCTCAGGGGTATCTGAGCAGTTCTTC.

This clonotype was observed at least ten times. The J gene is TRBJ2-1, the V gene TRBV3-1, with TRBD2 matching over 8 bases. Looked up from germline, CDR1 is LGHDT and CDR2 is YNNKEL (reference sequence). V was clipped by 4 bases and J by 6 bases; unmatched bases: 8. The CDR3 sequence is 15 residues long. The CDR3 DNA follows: TGTGCCAGCAGCCCGAACCCCGGGGGGGCCAATGAGCAGTTCTTC. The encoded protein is CASSPNPGGANEQFF.

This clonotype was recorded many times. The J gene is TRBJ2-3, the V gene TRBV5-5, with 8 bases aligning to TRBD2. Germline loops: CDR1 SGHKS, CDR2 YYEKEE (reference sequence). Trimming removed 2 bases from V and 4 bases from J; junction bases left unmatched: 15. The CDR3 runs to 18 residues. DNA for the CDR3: TGTGCCAGCAGCTTCGGGGCAGCGGGGGCCGACCTACCAGATACGCAGTATTTT. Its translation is CASSFGAAGADLPDTQYF.

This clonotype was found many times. The CDR3 loop reads CAWSVVSTGELFF. DNA of the CDR3: TGTGCCTGGAGTGTAGTAAGCACCGGGGAGCTGTTTTTT. V gene TRBV30 combines with J gene TRBJ2-2, with unresolved D. CDR3 length: 13 residues. Germline V gives CDR1 GTSNPN, CDR2 SVGIG (reference sequence). Between the trimmed V and J ends, which lost 0 bases and 4 bases, there was a span of 6 bases.

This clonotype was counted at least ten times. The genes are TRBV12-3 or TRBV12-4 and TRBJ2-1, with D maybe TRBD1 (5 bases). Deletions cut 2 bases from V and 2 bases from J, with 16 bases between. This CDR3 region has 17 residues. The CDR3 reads CASSLYMRSRAYNEQFF. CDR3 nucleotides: TGTGCCAGCAGTTTATACATGAGGAGCAGGGCCTACAATGAGCAGTTCTTC.

CDR3 sequence (DNA): TGTGCCAGCAGTTTCACTTCGGGACAGGGAAATGGCTACACCTTC. Translating gives CASSFTSGQGNGYTF. The chain links TRBV12-3 or TRBV12-4 to TRBJ1-2, with TRBD1 identical over 9 bases. V shed 3 bases, J shed 6 bases, and the junction held 8 bases outside the gene matches. The CDR3 loop spans 15 amino acids.

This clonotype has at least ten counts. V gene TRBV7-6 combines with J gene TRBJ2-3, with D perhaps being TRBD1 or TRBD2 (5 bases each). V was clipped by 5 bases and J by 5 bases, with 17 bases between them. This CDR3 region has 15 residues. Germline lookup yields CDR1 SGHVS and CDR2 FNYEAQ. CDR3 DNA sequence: TGTGCCAGCAGCCCGGGTGGGGATGGGGGAGATACGCAGTATTTT. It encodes CASSPGGDGGDTQYF.

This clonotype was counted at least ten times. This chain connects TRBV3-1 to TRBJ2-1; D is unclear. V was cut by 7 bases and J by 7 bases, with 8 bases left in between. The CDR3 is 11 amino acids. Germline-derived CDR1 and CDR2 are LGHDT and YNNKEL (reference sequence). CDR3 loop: CASKRENEQFF. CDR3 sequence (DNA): TGTGCCAGCAAAAGAGAGAATGAGCAGTTCTTC.

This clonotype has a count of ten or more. The CDR3: CAISPDGNTGELFF. The DNA of the CDR3 is TGTGCCATCAGCCCGGACGGGAACACCGGGGAGCTGTTTTTT. The gene calls are TRBV10-3 and TRBJ2-2; D remains unclear. Germline CDR1 reads ENHRY; CDR2 reads SYGVKD. Between the trimmed V and J ends, which lost 6 bases and 1 base, there was a span of 9 bases. CDR3 length equals 14 residues.

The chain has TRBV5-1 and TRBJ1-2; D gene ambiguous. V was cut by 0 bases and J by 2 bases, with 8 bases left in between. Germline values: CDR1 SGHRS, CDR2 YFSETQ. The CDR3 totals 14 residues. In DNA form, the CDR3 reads TGCGCCAGCAGCTTGGAAGCCAGAAACTATGGCTACACCTTC. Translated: CASSLEARNYGYTF.

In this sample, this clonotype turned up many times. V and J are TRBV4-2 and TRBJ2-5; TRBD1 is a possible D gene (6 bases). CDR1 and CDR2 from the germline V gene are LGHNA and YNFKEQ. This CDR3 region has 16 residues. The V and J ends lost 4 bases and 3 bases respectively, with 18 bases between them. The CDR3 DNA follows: TGTGCCAGCAGCCGACGGTCAGGGGATTTGGAAGAGACCCAGTACTTC. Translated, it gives CASSRRSGDLEETQYF.

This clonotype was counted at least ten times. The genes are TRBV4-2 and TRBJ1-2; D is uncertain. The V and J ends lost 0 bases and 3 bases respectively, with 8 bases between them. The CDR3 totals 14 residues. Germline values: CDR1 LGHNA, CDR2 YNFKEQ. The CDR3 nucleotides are TGTGCCAGCAGCCAAGATAGGTTAGACTATGGCTACACCTTC. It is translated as CASSQDRLDYGYTF.

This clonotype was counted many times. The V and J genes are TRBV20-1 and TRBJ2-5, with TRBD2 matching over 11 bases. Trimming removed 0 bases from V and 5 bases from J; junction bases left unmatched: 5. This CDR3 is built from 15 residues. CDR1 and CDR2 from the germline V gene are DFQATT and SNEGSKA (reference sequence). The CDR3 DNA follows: TGCAGTGCTAGAGATCTGACTAGCGGGGTTGAGACCCAGTACTTC. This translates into CSARDLTSGVETQYF.

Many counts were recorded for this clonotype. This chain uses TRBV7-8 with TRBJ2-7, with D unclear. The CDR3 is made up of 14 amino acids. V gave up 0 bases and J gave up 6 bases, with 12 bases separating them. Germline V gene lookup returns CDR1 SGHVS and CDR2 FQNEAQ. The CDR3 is CASSLAFGPSEQYV. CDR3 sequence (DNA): TGTGCCAGCAGCTTAGCTTTCGGCCCCAGCGAGCAGTACGTC.

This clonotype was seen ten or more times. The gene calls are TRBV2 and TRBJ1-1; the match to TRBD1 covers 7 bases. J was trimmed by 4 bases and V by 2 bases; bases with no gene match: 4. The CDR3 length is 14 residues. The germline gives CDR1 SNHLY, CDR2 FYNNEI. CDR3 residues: CASSESQGGTEAFF. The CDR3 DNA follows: TGTGCCAGCAGTGAATCTCAGGGGGGCACTGAAGCTTTCTTT.

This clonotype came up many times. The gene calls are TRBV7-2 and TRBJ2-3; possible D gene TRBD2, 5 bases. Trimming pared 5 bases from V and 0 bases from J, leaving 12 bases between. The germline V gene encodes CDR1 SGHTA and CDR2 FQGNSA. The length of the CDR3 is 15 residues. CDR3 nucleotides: TGTGCCAGCAGCACGACTGGAGGTAGCACAGATACGCAGTATTTT. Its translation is CASSTTGGSTDTQYF.